Shown below are 12 T cell receptor beta chains from a single sample sequenced in a study of blood T cell repertoires in COVID-19. Using immunoSEQ multiplex PCR, the repertoire was profiled, and TCRdb retains in-frame clones only, with some absent. The table lists 300,000 or so clones, roughly 87% of them singletons. The sample was peripheral blood. These TCRs come from a man aged 45-60 years with active or convalescent COVID-19.

The rearrangement joins TRBV5-1 to TRBJ1-4, with no clear D. The CDR3 has 15 residues. Trimming took 4 bases from V and 7 from J, leaving 17 bases between them. CDR1 is SGHRS and CDR2 is YFSETQ in the germline V gene. DNA of the CDR3: TGCGCCAGCAGCGCGTCGGGTCTTCGGGGTGAAAAACTGTTTTTT. Translating gives CASSASGLRGEKLFF.

The V call is TRBV24-1, the J call TRBJ1-4; tentative D call: TRBD1 (6 bases). The germline CDR1 and CDR2 sequences are KGHDR and SFDVKD. The length of the CDR3 is 15 residues. The V end lost 3 bases, the J end lost 3 bases, and 10 bases lay between the germline ends. CDR3: CATSDGGASNEKLFF. In DNA, the CDR3 is TGTGCCACCAGTGATGGGGGGGCATCTAATGAAAAACTGTTTTTT.

This clone was recorded once. The genes are TRBV7-3 and TRBJ2-3; perhaps TRBD2 as D (5 bases). V gave up 5 bases and J gave up 1 base, with 10 bases separating them. This CDR3 spans 14 amino acids. Germline V CDR1 and CDR2: SGHTA, FQGTGA. CDR3 loop: CASSVLAGTDTQYF. In DNA, the CDR3 is TGTGCCAGCAGCGTCCTAGCAGGCACAGATACGCAGTATTTT. Filled out from reference TRBV7-3 and TRBJ2-3, the complete variable domain reads GAGVSQTPSNKVTEKGKYVELRCDPISGHTALYWYRQSLGQGPEFLIYFQGTGAADDSGLPNDRFFAVRPEGSVSTLKIQRTERGDSAVYLCASSVLAGTDTQYFGPGTRLTVL.

The chain combines TRBV4-3 with TRBJ1-4, with D tentatively TRBD1 (5 bases). V was trimmed by 5 bases and J by 6 bases, leaving 22 bases between them. The CDR3 has 17 amino acids. The germline V gene encodes CDR1 LGHNA and CDR2 YSLEER. CDR3 bases: TGCGCCAGCAGCGCGGACATAAGTGGGTCGGCGTATGAAAAACTGTTTTTT. Its translation is CASSADISGSAYEKLFF.

The rearrangement joins TRBV4-2 to TRBJ1-1, with a tentative D call TRBD1 (5 bases). Trimming stripped 1 base from V and 6 bases from J, with 12 bases between. The CDR3 spans 14 residues. CDR1 and CDR2 from the germline V gene are LGHNA and YNFKEQ. The CDR3 DNA sequence: TGTGCCAGCAGCCAAGGACAGATCGTGCCTGAAGCTTTCTTT. It translates to CASSQGQIVPEAFF.

V gene TRBV7-9 combines with J gene TRBJ1-1, with 8 bases aligning to TRBD1. CDR3 length: 14 amino acids. The V gene end was trimmed by 1 base and the J gene end by 10 bases; junction bases not matched to a gene: 8. Germline-derived CDR1 and CDR2 are SEHNR and FQNEAQ (reference sequence). The CDR3 sequence: CASSLVEVGTGAFF. In nucleotides, the CDR3 is TGTGCCAGCAGCTTAGTGGAGGTAGGGACAGGAGCTTTCTTT.

This rearrangement joins TRBV5-1 to TRBJ2-1, with D hard to call. CDR3 length equals 14 residues. The ends were cut back, 0 bases at V and 4 bases at J, with 8 bases in the middle. CDR1 is SGHRS and CDR2 is YFSETQ in the germline V gene. CDR3 in amino acids: CASSLGQEYNEQFF. The DNA of the CDR3 is TGCGCCAGCAGCTTGGGACAAGAATACAATGAGCAGTTCTTC.

The chain is built from TRBV25-1 and TRBJ1-1; no reliable D call. The CDR3 has 14 residues. V dropped 1 base and J dropped 1 base, with 7 bases sitting between them. Germline CDR1 reads MGHDK; CDR2 reads SYGVNS. The CDR3 DNA reads TGTGCCAGCAGTGAATCAGGCAGGAACACTGAAGCTTTCTTT. Protein sequence: CASSESGRNTEAFF. Combining the CDR3 with reference TRBV25-1 and TRBJ1-1 gives the whole variable domain EADIYQTPRYLVIGTGKKITLECSQTMGHDKMYWYQQDPGMELHLIHYSYGVNSTEKGDLSSESTVSRIRTEHFPLTLESARPSHTSQYLCASSESGRNTEAFFGQGTRLTVV.

The CDR3 here is CASSLVAGVQETQYF. The CDR3 nucleotides are TGTGCCAGCAGTTTAGTCGCAGGGGTCCAAGAGACCCAGTACTTC. The genes are TRBV27 and TRBJ2-5; D might be TRBD1 (6 bases). V was clipped by 2 bases and J by 1 base, with 11 bases between them. Germline loops: CDR1 MNHEY, CDR2 SMNVEV (reference sequence). The CDR3 length is 15 residues.

This chain links TRBV5-1 with TRBJ2-3; 7 bases align to TRBD2. Trimming removed 0 bases from V and 6 bases from J; junction bases left unmatched: 7. Germline V gene lookup returns CDR1 SGHRS and CDR2 YFSETQ. The CDR3 sequence is 15 residues long. DNA of the CDR3: TGCGCCAGCAGCTTGGAGCGGGGAAGCGGGGATACGCAGTATTTT. Its translation: CASSLERGSGDTQYF.

The chain has TRBV11-2 and TRBJ2-7, with 8 bases identical to TRBD2. V lost 2 bases to trimming and J lost 3 bases; unmatched junction nucleotides: 12. Germline CDR1 and CDR2: SGHAT and FQNNGV. The CDR3 consists of 17 residues. This CDR3 reads CASSLYGGPGGDYEQYF. CDR3 coding DNA: TGTGCCAGCAGCTTATACGGAGGGCCGGGGGGGGACTACGAGCAGTACTTC.

The chain couples TRBV4-3 to TRBJ1-4, with 9 bases lining up with TRBD1. V shed 3 bases, J shed 10 bases, and the junction held 12 bases outside the gene matches. Germline CDR1 LGHNA, CDR2 YSLEER. This CDR3 region has 16 residues. The CDR3 sequence: CASSQYSGTGYRKLFF. CDR3 DNA: TGCGCCAGCAGCCAGTACTCCGGGACAGGGTATCGAAAACTGTTTTTT.